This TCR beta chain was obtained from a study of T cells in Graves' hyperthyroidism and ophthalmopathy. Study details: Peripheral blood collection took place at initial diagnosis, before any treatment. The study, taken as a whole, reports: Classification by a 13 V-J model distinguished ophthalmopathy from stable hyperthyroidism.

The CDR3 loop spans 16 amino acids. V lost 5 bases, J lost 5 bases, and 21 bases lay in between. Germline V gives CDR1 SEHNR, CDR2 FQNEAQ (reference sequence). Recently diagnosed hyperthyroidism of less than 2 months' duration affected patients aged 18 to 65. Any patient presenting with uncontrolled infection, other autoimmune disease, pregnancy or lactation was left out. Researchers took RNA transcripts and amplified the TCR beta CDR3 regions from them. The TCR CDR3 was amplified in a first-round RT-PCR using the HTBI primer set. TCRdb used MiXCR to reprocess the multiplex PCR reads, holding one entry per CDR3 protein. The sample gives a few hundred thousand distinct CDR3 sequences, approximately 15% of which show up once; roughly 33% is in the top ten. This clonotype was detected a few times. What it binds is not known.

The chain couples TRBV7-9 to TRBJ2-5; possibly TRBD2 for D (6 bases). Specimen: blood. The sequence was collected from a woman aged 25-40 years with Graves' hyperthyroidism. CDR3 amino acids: CASSKGRIGFRETQYF. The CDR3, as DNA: TGTGCCAGCAGCAAGGGGAGGATTGGTTTTAGGGAGACCCAGTACTTC.